These T cell receptor beta chains were read from a single sample in a study of regulatory T cells in long-lasting Graves disease. TCRdb re-called the multiplex PCR reads through MiXCR, storing one row per CDR3 protein. The sample includes around 400,000 distinct CDR3 sequences, roughly a fifth seen only once; the top ten take roughly an eighth. The input for sequencing was peripheral blood mononuclear cells (PBMCs), taken when the disease was refractory, from a patient treated with antithyroid drugs. Receptors were obtained from a female donor with Graves disease. Each CDR3 is given with its conserved first and last residue. Size values are once, few and many counts, or a class for expanded clones, and some rows have none.

j_gene,abundance,v_gene,len,CDR3aa
TRBJ1-5,-,TRBV16,16,CASSPSGATEGQPQHF
TRBJ2-7,many,TRBV12-3/TRBV12-4,13,CASSNRPTYEQYF
TRBJ1-1,few,TRBV5-1,16,CASSLGQGTGGTEAFF
TRBJ1-4,-,TRBV5-1,16,CASRFPRDDGSEKLFF
TRBJ1-1,-,TRBV11-2,14,CASSWTAGVTEAFF
TRBJ2-6,-,TRBV5-1,15,CAGSLQGSGANVLTF
TRBJ1-3,few,TRBV3-1,15,CASSPEYRSGNTIYF
TRBJ2-5,many,TRBV20-1,13,CSASYGSLETQYF
TRBJ1-1,-,TRBV30,13,CAWDAGTPTEAFF
TRBJ2-5,many,TRBV12-5,14,CASGFPQGQETQYF
TRBJ1-2,many,TRBV25-1,14,CASSDFRDSRGYTF